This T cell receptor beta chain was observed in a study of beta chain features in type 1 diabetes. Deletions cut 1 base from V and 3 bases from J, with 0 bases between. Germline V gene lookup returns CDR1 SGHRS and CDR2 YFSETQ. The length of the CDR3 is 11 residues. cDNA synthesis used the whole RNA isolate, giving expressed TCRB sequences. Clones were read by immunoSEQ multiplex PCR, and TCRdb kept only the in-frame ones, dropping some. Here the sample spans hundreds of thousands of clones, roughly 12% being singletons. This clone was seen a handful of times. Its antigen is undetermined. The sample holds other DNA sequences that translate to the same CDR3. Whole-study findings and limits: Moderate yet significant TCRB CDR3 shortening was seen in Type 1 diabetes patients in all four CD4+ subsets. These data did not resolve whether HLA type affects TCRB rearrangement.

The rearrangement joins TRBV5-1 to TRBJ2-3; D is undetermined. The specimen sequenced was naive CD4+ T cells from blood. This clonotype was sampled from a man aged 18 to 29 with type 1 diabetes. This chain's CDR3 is CASSLTDTQYF. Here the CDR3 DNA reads TGCGCCAGCAGCTTGACAGATACGCAGTATTTT.